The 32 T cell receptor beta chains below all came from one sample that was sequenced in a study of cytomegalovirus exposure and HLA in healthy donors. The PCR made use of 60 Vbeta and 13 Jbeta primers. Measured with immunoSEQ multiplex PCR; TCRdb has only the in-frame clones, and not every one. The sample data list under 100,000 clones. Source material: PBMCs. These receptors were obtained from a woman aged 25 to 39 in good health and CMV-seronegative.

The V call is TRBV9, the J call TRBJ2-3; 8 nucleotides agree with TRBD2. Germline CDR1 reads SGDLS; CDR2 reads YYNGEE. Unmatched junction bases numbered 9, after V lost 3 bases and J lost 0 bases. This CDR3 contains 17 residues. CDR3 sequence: CASSGAGGRPSTDTQYF. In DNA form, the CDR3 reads TGTGCCAGCAGCGGGGCGGGGGGACGCCCTAGCACAGATACGCAGTATTTT.

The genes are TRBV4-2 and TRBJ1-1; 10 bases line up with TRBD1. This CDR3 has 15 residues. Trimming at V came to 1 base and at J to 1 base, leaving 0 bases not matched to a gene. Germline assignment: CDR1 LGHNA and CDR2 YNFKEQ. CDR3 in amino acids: CASSQGQGANTEAFF. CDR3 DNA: TGTGCCAGCAGCCAAGGACAGGGGGCGAACACTGAAGCTTTCTTT.

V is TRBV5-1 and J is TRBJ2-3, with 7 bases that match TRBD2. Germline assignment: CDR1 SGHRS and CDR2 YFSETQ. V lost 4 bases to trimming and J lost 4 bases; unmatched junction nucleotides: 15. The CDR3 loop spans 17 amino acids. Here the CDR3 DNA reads TGCGCCAGCAGCGCCAGACTAGCTCATACGGGGGCAGATACGCAGTATTTT. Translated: CASSARLAHTGADTQYF.

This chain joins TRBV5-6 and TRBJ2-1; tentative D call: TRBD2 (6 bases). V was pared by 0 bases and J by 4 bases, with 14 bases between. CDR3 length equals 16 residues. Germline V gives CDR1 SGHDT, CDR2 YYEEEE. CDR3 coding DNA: TGTGCCAGCAGCTTGGATGAGGAGGGGTATTACAATGAGCAGTTCTTC. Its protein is CASSLDEEGYYNEQFF.

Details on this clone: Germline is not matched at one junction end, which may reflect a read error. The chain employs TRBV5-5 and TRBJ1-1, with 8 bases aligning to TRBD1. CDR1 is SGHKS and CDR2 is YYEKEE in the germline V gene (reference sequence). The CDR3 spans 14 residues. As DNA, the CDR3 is TGTGCCAGCAGCTTGACAGGGGGGAGCACTGAAGCTCTCTTT. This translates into CASSLTGGSTEALF.

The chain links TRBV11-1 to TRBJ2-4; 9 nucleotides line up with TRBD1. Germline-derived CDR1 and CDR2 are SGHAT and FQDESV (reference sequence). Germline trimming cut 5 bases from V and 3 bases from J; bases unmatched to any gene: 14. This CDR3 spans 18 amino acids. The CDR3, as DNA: TGTGCCAGCAGCAACAGAGGACAGGGGACCTCGGTCAAAAACATTCAGTACTTC. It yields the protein CASSNRGQGTSVKNIQYF.

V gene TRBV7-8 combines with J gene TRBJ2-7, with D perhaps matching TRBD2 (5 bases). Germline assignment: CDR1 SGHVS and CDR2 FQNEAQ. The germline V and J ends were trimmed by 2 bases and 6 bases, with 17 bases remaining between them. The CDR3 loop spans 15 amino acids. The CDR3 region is CASSLLSGTLAEQYF. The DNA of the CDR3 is TGTGCCAGCAGCTTACTCTCGGGCACCCTAGCCGAGCAGTACTTC.

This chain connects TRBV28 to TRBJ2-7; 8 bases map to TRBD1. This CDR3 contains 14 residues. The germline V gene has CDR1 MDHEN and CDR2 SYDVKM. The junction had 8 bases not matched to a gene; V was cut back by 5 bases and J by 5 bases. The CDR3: CASSTRTGQDEQYF. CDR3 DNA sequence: TGTGCCAGCAGTACCCGGACAGGGCAAGACGAGCAGTACTTC.

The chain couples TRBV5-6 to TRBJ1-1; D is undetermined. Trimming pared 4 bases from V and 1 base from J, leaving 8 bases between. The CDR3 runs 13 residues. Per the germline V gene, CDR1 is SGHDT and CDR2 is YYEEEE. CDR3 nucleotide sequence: TGTGCCAGCAGCGCTGACAAGAACACTGAAGCTTTCTTT. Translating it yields CASSADKNTEAFF.

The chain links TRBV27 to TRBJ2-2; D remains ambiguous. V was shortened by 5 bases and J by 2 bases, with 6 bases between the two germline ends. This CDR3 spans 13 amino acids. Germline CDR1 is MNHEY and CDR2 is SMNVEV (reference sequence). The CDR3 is CASSPQNTGELFF. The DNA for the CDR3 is TGTGCCAGCAGTCCCCAAAACACCGGGGAGCTGTTTTTT.

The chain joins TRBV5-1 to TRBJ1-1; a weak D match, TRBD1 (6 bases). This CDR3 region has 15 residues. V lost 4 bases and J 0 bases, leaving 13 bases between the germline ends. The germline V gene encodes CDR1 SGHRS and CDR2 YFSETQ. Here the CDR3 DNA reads TGCGCCAGCAGCGGGGGCAGGGGTATGAACACTGAAGCTTTCTTT. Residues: CASSGGRGMNTEAFF.

CDR3 nucleotide sequence: TGTGCCAGCAGGGGTACAGAGAACACTGAAGCTTTCTTT. Protein: CASRGTENTEAFF. The chain is built from TRBV6-1 and TRBJ1-1, with D hard to call. Trimming removed 6 bases at V and 1 base at J, with 9 bases between. Germline loops: CDR1 MNHNS, CDR2 SASEGT. The CDR3 runs to 13 residues.

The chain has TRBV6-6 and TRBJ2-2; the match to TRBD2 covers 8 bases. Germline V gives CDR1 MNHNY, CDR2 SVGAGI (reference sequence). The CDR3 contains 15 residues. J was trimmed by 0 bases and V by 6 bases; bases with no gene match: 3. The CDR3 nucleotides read TGTGCCAGCAGGGCGGGACTAGCGAACACCGGGGAGCTGTTTTTT. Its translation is CASRAGLANTGELFF.

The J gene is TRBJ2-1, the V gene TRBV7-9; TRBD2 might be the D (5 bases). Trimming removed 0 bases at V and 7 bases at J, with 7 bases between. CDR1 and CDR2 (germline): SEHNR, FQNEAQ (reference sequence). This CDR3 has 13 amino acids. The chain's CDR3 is CASSLARGNEQFF. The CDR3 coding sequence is TGTGCCAGCAGCTTAGCTCGGGGTAATGAGCAGTTCTTC.

CDR3: CASSGRGGRIQAFF. As DNA, the CDR3 is TGTGCCAGCAGTGGGAGGGGAGGGCGGATACAAGCTTTCTTT. The chain combines TRBV2 with TRBJ1-1; possible D gene TRBD1, 5 bases. V lost 4 bases to trimming and J lost 9 bases, with 18 bases between them. The CDR3 is 14 residues long. Germline lookup yields CDR1 SNHLY and CDR2 FYNNEI.

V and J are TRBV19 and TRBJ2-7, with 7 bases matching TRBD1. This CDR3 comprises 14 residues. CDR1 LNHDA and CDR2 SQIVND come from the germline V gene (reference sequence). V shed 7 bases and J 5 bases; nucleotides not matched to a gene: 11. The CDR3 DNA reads TGTGCCAGTACCTTCTCGACAGGGTACGACGAGCAGTACTTC. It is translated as CASTFSTGYDEQYF.

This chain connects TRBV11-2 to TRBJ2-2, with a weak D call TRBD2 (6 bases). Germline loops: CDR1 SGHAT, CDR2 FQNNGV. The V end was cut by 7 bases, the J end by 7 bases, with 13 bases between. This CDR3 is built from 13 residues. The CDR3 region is CASTPSGGGELFF. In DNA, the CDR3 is TGTGCCAGCACCCCTTCCGGGGGCGGGGAGCTGTTTTTT.

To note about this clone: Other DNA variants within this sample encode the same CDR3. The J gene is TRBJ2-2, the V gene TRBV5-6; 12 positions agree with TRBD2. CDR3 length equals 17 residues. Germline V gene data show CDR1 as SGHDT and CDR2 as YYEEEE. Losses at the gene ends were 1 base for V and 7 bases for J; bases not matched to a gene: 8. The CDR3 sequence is CASSLWLAGGSGGELFF. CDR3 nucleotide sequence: TGTGCCAGCAGCTTGTGGCTAGCGGGAGGGTCCGGCGGGGAGCTGTTTTTT.

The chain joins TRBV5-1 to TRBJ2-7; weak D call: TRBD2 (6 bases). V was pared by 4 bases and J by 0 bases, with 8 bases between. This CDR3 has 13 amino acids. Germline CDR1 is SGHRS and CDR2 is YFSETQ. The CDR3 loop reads CASSETSSYEQYF. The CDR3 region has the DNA TGCGCCAGCAGCGAGACTAGCTCCTACGAGCAGTACTTC.

Here the CDR3 DNA reads TGTGCCAGCAGTTTAACGCGGGACTCGGGTGGGGCCAACGTCCTGACTTTC. It encodes CASSLTRDSGGANVLTF. The V call is TRBV28, the J call TRBJ2-6; D might be TRBD2 (6 bases). Germline CDR1 reads MDHEN; CDR2 reads SYDVKM. This CDR3 is built from 17 residues. Trimming pared 2 bases from V and 3 bases from J, leaving 14 bases between.

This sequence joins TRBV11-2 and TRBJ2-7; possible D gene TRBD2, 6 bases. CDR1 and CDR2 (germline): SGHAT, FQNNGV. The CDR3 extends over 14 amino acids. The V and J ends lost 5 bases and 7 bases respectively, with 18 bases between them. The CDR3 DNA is TGTGCCAGCAGCCTAGTGGAGGGAATTGTTGAGCAGTACTTC. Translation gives CASSLVEGIVEQYF.

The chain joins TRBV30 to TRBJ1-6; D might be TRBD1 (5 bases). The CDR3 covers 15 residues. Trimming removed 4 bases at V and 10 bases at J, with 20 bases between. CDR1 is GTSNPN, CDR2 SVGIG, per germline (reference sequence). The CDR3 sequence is CAWTPKIGAWSPLHF. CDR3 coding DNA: TGTGCCTGGACCCCAAAGATTGGGGCTTGGTCACCCCTCCACTTT.

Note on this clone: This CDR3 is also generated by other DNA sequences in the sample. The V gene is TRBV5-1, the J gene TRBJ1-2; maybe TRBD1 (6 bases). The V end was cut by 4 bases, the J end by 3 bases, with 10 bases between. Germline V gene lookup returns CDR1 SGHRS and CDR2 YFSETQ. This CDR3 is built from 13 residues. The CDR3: CASSPGVDYGYTF. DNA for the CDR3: TGCGCCAGCAGCCCAGGGGTAGACTATGGCTACACCTTC.

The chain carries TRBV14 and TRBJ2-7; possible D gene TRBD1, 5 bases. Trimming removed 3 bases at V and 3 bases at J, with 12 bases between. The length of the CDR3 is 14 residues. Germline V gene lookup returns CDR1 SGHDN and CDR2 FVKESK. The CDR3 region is CASSQGLFGYEQYF. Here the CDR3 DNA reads TGTGCCAGCAGCCAGGGGCTTTTCGGCTACGAGCAGTACTTC.

The CDR3 bases are TGTGCCAGTAGCACCGGGACAGGGAGTGGAAACACCATATATTTT. This encodes CASSTGTGSGNTIYF. V is TRBV19 and J is TRBJ1-3; 9 positions agree with TRBD1. Germline V gives CDR1 LNHDA, CDR2 SQIVND (reference sequence). The junction had 6 bases not matched to a gene; V was cut back by 6 bases and J by 3 bases. The length of the CDR3 is 15 residues.

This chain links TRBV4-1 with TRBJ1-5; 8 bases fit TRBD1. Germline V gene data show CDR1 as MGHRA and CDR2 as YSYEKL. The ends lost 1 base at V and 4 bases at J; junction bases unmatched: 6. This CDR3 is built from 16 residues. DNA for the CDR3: TGCGCCAGCAGCCAAGTAAAGGGACAGGCTAATCAGCCCCAGCATTTT. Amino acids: CASSQVKGQANQPQHF.

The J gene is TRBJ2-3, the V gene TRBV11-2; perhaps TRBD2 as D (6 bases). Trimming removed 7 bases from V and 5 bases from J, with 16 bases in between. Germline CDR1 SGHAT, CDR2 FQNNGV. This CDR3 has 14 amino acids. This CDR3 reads CASTQTGEKDTQYF. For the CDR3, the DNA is TGTGCCAGCACCCAGACGGGAGAGAAAGATACGCAGTATTTT.

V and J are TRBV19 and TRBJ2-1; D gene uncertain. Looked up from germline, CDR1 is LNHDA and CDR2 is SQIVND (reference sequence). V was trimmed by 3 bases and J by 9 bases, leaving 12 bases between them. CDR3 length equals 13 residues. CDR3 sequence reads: CASSISVAVEQFF. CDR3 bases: TGTGCCAGTAGTATTTCCGTGGCCGTTGAGCAGTTCTTC.

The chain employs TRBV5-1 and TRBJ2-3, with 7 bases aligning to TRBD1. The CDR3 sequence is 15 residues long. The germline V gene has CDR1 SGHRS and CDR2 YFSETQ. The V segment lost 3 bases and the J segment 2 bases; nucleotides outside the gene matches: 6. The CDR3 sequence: CASSSTGQFTDTQYF. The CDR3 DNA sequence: TGCGCCAGCAGCTCGACAGGGCAGTTCACAGATACGCAGTATTTT.

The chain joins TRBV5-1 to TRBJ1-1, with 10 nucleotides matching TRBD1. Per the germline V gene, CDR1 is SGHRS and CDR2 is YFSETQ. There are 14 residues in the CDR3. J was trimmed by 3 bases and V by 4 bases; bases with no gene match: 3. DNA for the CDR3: TGCGCCAGCAGCCCCGGGACAGGGGACACTGAAGCTTTCTTT. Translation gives CASSPGTGDTEAFF.

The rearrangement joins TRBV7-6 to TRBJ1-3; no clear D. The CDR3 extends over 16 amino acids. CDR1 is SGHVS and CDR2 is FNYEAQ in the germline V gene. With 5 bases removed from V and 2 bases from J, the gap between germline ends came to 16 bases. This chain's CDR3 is CASSPRRELAGNTIYF. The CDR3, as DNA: TGTGCCAGCAGCCCTAGGAGGGAACTCGCTGGAAACACCATATATTTT.

The CDR3 is CASSLVGHNYEQYF. The CDR3 bases are TGTGCCAGCAGCTTAGTCGGACATAACTACGAGCAGTACTTC. The chain links TRBV7-2 to TRBJ2-7; tentative D call: TRBD1 (5 bases). Per the germline V gene, CDR1 is SGHTA and CDR2 is FQGNSA. The CDR3 length is 14 residues. V dropped 1 base and J dropped 3 bases, with 10 bases sitting between them.